This TCR beta chain was recorded in a study of T cell repertoires in cytomegalovirus infection. Study information: HLA-B-restricted CMV epitopes that are well studied, plus recently identified HLA-C-restricted ones, were used by the study. General study results and limits: Ex vivo, HLA-C-restricted CMV-specific TCR beta clonotypes prevailed over the rest of the response.

The CDR3 is 15 residues long. Losses at the gene ends were 2 bases for V and 4 bases for J; bases not matched to a gene: 4. The germline V gene encodes CDR1 LGHDT and CDR2 YNNKEL (reference sequence). TCRdb reprocessed the reads via MiXCR and lists one record per CDR3 protein. The table includes roughly 700,000 distinct CDR3 sequences, around 31% detected once. A note on this clonotype: What it binds is not known.

J is TRBJ2-5 and V is TRBV3-1; TRBD1 aligns across 10 bases. The sequence derives from a human donor in good health (CMV status not recorded). Some clones in this sample may be carry-over from other donors' samples. The specimen was cultured PBMCs, collected from culture after CMV antigen stimulation. This CDR3 reads CASSQWDRGSETQYF. The CDR3 nucleotides read TGTGCCAGCAGCCAATGGGACAGGGGTTCAGAGACCCAGTACTTC.